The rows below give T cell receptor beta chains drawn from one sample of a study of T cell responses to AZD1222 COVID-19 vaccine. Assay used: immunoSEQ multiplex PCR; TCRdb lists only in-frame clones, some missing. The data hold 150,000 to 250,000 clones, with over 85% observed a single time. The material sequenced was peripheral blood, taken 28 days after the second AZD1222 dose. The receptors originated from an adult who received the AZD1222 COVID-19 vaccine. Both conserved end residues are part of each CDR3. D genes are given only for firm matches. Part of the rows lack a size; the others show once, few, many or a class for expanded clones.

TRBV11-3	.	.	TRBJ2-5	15	TGTGCCAGCAGCTTAGATGACGGGATAGGGGAGACCCAGTACTTC	CASSLDDGIGETQYF
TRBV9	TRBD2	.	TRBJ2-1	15	TGTGCCAGCAGCGTACTAGCGGGGGGCTACAATGAGCAGTTCTTC	CASSVLAGGYNEQFF
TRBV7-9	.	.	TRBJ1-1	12	TGTGCCAGCAGCCCCCGGACCGTCGGCGCTTTCTTT	CASSPRTVGAFF
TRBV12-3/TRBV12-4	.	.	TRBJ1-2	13	TGTGCCAGCGGACAGCGCCGGACCTATGGCTACACCTTC	CASGQRRTYGYTF
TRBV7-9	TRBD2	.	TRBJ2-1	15	TGTGCCAGCAGCTTAGATAGCGGGGGGTTCTATGAGCAGTTCTTC	CASSLDSGGFYEQFF
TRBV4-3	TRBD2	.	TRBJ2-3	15	TGCGCCAGCAGCCACCGTGGCGGGGGTACAGATACGCAGTATTTT	CASSHRGGGTDTQYF
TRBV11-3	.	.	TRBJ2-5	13	TGTGCCAGCAGCTTACACAGGGAAGAGACCCAGTACTTC	CASSLHREETQYF
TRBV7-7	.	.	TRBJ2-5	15	TGTGCCAGCAGCTTAGGTGGACAGACCCAAGAGACCCAGTACTTC	CASSLGGQTQETQYF
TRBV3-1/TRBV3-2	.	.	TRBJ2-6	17	TGTGCCAGCAGTACGATGGGGACCCGGGTTGGGGCCAACGTCCTGACTTTC	CASSTMGTRVGANVLTF
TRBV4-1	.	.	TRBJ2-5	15	TGCGCCAGCAGCCAAGAAGGGTCCAGGGGCAAGACCCAGTACTTC	CASSQEGSRGKTQYF
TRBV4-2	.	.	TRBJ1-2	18	TGTGCCAGCAGCCAAGATGTGGCAGTAATGGGGACTGGGTATGGCTACACCTTC	CASSQDVAVMGTGYGYTF
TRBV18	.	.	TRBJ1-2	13	TGTGCCAGCCAAAAAGGGGGAGTCGATGGCTACACCTTC	CASQKGGVDGYTF
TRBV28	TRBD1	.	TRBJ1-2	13	TGTGCCAGCAGTCCGACAGGGCACTATGGCTACACCTTC	CASSPTGHYGYTF
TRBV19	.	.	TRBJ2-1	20	TGTGCCACCACGAACTTGCGGGGCAGGGGGGTAGGAAGTTCCTACAATGAGCAGTTCTTC	CATTNLRGRGVGSSYNEQFF
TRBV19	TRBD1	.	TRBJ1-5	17	TGTGCCAGTAGTACGCGACAGGGCTTAAGTAGCAATCAGCCCCAGCATTTT	CASSTRQGLSSNQPQHF
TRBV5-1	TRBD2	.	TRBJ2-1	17	TGCGCCAGCAGCCTCCCTGTTCGCGGGGGGGCCAGGAGTGAGCAGTTCTTC	CASSLPVRGGARSEQFF
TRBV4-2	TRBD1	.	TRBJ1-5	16	TGTGCCAGCAGCCAAGAGGGAATCACAGGGGATCAGCCCCAGCATTTT	CASSQEGITGDQPQHF
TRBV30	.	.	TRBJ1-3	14	TGTGCCTGGTCCTTCGGGTCCTCTGGAAACACCATATATTTT	CAWSFGSSGNTIYF
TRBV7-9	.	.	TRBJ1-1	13	TGTGCCAGCAGCTTAAACCCCCGGACTGAAGCTTTCTTT	CASSLNPRTEAFF
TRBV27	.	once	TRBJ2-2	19	TGTGCCAGCAGTTTTTATGTCCGTGGTCCCCGCGGCAATTCCGGGGAGCTGTTTTTT	CASSFYVRGPRGNSGELFF
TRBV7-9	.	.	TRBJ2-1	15	TGTGCCAGCAGCTTAGCCCTGGGACTTTCCGATGAGCAGTTCTTC	CASSLALGLSDEQFF
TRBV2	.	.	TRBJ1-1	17	TGTGCCAGCAGTGAATGGAGGGGTGTGACGGGGAACACTGAAGCTTTCTTT	CASSEWRGVTGNTEAFF
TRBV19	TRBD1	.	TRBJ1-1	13	TGTGCCAGCATGGACAGGAGGAACACTGAAGCTTTCTTT	CASMDRRNTEAFF
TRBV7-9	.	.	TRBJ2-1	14	TGTGCCAGCTTAGGCAGGGTTTGGGACAATGAGCAGTTCTTC	CASLGRVWDNEQFF
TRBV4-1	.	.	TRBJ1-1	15	TGCGCCAGCAGCCAAGGGGAGGGCAACAGTGATGAAGCTTTCTTT	CASSQGEGNSDEAFF
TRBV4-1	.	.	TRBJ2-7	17	TGCGCCAGCAGCCAAGGTACAGGGGCGGGGGGCTACTACGAGCAGTACTTC	CASSQGTGAGGYYEQYF
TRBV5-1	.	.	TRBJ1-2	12	TGCGCCAGCAGCTCGAGGGCCTCTGGCTACACCTTC	CASSSRASGYTF
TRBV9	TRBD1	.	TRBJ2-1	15	TGTGCCAGCAGCGTAGGTGGGACAGACTACAATGAGCAGTTCTTC	CASSVGGTDYNEQFF
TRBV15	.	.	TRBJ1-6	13	TGTGCCACCGCACGGGGGAATGGTTCACCCCTCCACTTT	CATARGNGSPLHF
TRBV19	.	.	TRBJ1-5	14	TGTGCCAGTAGTATAAAGGTGGGGGCTCAGCCCCAGCATTTT	CASSIKVGAQPQHF
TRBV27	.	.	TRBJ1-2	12	TGTGCCACCCGCACTAGTCCCTATGGCTACACCTTC	CATRTSPYGYTF
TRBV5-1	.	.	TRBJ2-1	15	TGCGCCAGCAGCTTGAGCGGGACAGCCTACAATGAGCAGTTCTTC	CASSLSGTAYNEQFF
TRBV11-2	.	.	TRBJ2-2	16	TGTGCCAGCAGCCGCTTTAGCACAGGGAACACCGGGGAGCTGTTTTTT	CASSRFSTGNTGELFF
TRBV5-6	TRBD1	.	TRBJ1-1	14	TGTGCCAGCAGCCAACGGGACAGGAACACTGAAGCTTTCTTT	CASSQRDRNTEAFF
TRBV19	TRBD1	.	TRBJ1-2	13	TGTGCCAGTAGTCCGACAGGGAACTATGGCTACACCTTC	CASSPTGNYGYTF
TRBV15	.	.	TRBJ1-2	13	TGTGCCACCAGCAGAGAAGGAGTCTATGGCTACACCTTC	CATSREGVYGYTF
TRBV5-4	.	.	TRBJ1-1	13	TGTGCCAGCAGCTTGGCGAGGAACACTGAAGCTTTCTTT	CASSLARNTEAFF
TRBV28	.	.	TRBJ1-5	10	TGTGCCAGCAGCCAAGGGCCCCAGCATTTT	CASSQGPQHF
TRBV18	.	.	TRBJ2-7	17	TGTGCCAGCTCACCTACCCAGGGGACACTTTCTCCGTACGAGCAGTACTTC	CASSPTQGTLSPYEQYF
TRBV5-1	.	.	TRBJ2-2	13	TGCGCCAGCAGCCCACAAGGCACCGGGGAGCTGTTTTTT	CASSPQGTGELFF
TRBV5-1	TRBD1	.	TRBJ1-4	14	TGCGCCAGCAGCAAGACAGGGCTGCCCGAAAAACTGTTTTTT	CASSKTGLPEKLFF
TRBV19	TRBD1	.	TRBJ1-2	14	TGTGCCAGTAGTATTCAAGGGGGCTTGAGCGGCTACACCTTC	CASSIQGGLSGYTF
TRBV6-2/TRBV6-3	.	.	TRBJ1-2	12	TGTGCCAGCAGTCTTATGGGACCGCCGGACACCTTC	CASSLMGPPDTF
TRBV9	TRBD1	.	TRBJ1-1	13	TGTGCCAGCAGCGTAACAGGGGGAACTGAAGCTTTCTTT	CASSVTGGTEAFF
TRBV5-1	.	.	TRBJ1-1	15	TGCGCCAGCAGCTTGGAAGTGACAGCAAACACTGAAGCTTTCTTT	CASSLEVTANTEAFF
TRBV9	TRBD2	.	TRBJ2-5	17	TGTGCCAGCAGCGTAGACCCAGCGGGGGGGCCGGAGGAGACCCAGTACTTC	CASSVDPAGGPEETQYF
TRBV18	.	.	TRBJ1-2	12	TGTGCCAGCTCACCGGCGGGGGGCGGCTACACCTTC	CASSPAGGGYTF
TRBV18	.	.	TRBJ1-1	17	TGTGCCAGCTCACGCCTACAATCCGCGGGCAGGAACACTGAAGCTTTCTTT	CASSRLQSAGRNTEAFF
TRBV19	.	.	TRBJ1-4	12	TGTGCCAGTAGTACAGGGTCCGAAAAACTGTTTTTT	CASSTGSEKLFF
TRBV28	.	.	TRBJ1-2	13	TGTGCCAGCAGTTTCGAGGCCCCGGGTGGCTACACCTTC	CASSFEAPGGYTF
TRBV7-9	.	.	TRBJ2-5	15	TGTGCCAGCAGACCCCCTGGGCAGGGTATAGAGACCCAGTACTTC	CASRPPGQGIETQYF
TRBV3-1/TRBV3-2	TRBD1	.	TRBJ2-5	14	TGTGCCAGCAGCCAAAGGACAGGGACAGAGACCCAGTACTTC	CASSQRTGTETQYF
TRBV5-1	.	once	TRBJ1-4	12	TGCGCCAGCAGGGGGGAGGGTGAAAAACTGTTTTTT	CASRGEGEKLFF
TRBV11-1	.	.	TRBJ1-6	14	TGTGCCAGCAGGCGTAGTACAGAAAATTCACCCCTCCACTTT	CASRRSTENSPLHF
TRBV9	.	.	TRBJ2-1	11	TGTGCCAGCAGCGGGGGAAATGAGCAGTTCTTC	CASSGGNEQFF
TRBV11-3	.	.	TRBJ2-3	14	TGTGCCAGCAGCTTAAGGGGCCAGGGGGATACGCAGTATTTT	CASSLRGQGDTQYF
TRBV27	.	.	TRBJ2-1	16	TGTGCCAGCAGTACACGGGGGGACAGGACCTACAATGAGCAGTTCTTC	CASSTRGDRTYNEQFF